The 28 T cell receptor beta chains reported below all come from one sample, sequenced in a study of shared clonotypes between healthy human individuals. Only in-frame clones appear in the TCRdb table, and some are missing; sequencing was by immunoSEQ multiplex PCR. The sample has approximately 470,000 clones, more than 75% seen once. The specimen sequenced was PBMCs. These receptors were obtained from a woman aged 40-49 years in good health. Some clones in this sample may be carry-over from other donors' samples.

As for this clone: Given a much more abundant clone one base away, this may be a read error. Because it lacks the conserved phenylalanine or tryptophan at the end, this CDR3 is likely a read error. The rearrangement links TRBV11-3 to TRBJ1-4; possible D gene TRBD1, 5 bases. V dropped 5 bases and J dropped 8 bases, with 12 bases sitting between them. The CDR3 is made up of 13 amino acids. CDR1 is SGHNT and CDR2 is YENEEA in the germline V gene. The CDR3 nucleotides read TGTGCCAGCAGCCCCGACAGACGCGAAAAACTGTTTCTT. Translation gives CASSPDRREKLFL.

The CDR3 sequence is CASSFYSGITDTQYF. The DNA for the CDR3 is TGTGCCAGCAGCTTTTACAGCGGGATCACAGATACGCAGTATTTT. This chain links TRBV5-6 with TRBJ2-3, with 7 bases fitting TRBD2. Germline V lookup: CDR1 SGHDT, CDR2 YYEEEE. The CDR3 is 15 residues long. J gave up 2 bases and V 2 bases, and 5 bases lay outside the gene matches.

The chain uses TRBV5-4 and TRBJ2-5; 9 positions agree with TRBD1. CDR1 is SGHNT, CDR2 YYREEE, per germline (reference sequence). Trimming took 4 bases from V and 5 from J; bases not matched to a gene: 9. The CDR3 runs to 15 residues. The CDR3 loop reads CASSRDRVGVETQYF. In nucleotides, the CDR3 is TGTGCCAGCAGCAGGGACAGGGTCGGGGTGGAGACCCAGTACTTC.

This clone was counted between two and nine times. The chain carries TRBV7-9 and TRBJ2-1, with D maybe TRBD1 (5 bases). CDR1 and CDR2 from the germline V gene are SEHNR and FQNEAQ (reference sequence). The CDR3 runs 13 residues. Trimming took 1 base from V and 7 from J, leaving 8 bases between them. For the CDR3, the DNA is TGTGCCAGCAGCTTAGGGGGCGCAAATGAGCAGTTCTTC. This translates into CASSLGGANEQFF.

About this clone itself: The sample carries other DNA sequences with the same CDR3. The chain couples TRBV19 to TRBJ2-3; 7 bases align to TRBD2. The V segment lost 9 bases and the J segment 1 base; nucleotides outside the gene matches: 4. CDR1 and CDR2 (germline): LNHDA, SQIVND (reference sequence). The CDR3 runs to 13 residues. CDR3 coding DNA: TGTGCCAGCCGGCTAGCGGGCACAGATACGCAGTATTTT. As protein: CASRLAGTDTQYF.

This chain connects TRBV7-2 to TRBJ1-1; D gene uncertain. Trimming pared 5 bases from V and 1 base from J, leaving 8 bases between. CDR3 length: 13 amino acids. The germline gives CDR1 SGHTA, CDR2 FQGNSA. CDR3 coding DNA: TGTGCCAGCAGCCATCAGGAGAACACTGAAGCTTTCTTT. It codes for CASSHQENTEAFF.

The rearrangement joins TRBV7-3 to TRBJ2-1, with a tentative D call TRBD2 (6 bases). Trimming removed 5 bases from V and 10 bases from J, with 15 bases in between. Germline V gene data show CDR1 as SGHTA and CDR2 as FQGTGA. This CDR3 comprises 13 residues. CDR3 protein: CASSPQTGAEQFF. The CDR3 DNA sequence: TGTGCCAGCAGCCCTCAAACGGGAGCGGAGCAGTTCTTC.

As to this clone: This sample also contains other DNA sequences that code for the same CDR3. The chain combines TRBV15 with TRBJ1-5; D is possibly TRBD1 (5 bases). Germline loops: CDR1 LNHNV, CDR2 YYDKDF (reference sequence). There are 15 residues in the CDR3. Between the trimmed V and J ends, which lost 0 bases and 4 bases, there was a span of 10 bases. Here the CDR3 DNA reads TGTGCCACCAGCAGAGACAGGGCCGGTAATCAGCCCCAGCATTTT. It encodes CATSRDRAGNQPQHF.

The chain combines TRBV27 with TRBJ2-5; possibly TRBD1 for D (6 bases). CDR3 length: 15 amino acids. CDR1 is MNHEY, CDR2 SMNVEV, per germline (reference sequence). Trimming stripped 0 bases from V and 5 bases from J, with 13 bases between. CDR3 in amino acids: CASSLSSQGTETQYF. The CDR3, as DNA: TGTGCCAGCAGTTTATCGAGTCAGGGGACGGAGACCCAGTACTTC.

The table lists this clone with a count of one. With a much larger clone just one base away, this may be a read error. Additional DNA sequences in this sample encode the identical CDR3. The chain combines TRBV7-9 with TRBJ1-1, with 10 nucleotides matching TRBD1. The J segment lost 8 bases and the V segment lost 3 bases, leaving 3 bases of the junction unmatched. Germline CDR1 and CDR2: SEHNR and FQNEAQ (reference sequence). CDR3 size: 13 residues. The CDR3 spells CASSLETGGEAFF. Here the CDR3 DNA reads TGTGCCAGCAGCTTGGAGACAGGGGGCGAAGCTTTCTTT.

The chain is built from TRBV5-4 and TRBJ1-3; D not resolved. CDR3 size: 17 residues. Trimming pared 4 bases from V and 0 bases from J, leaving 17 bases between. Per germline, CDR1 SGHNT and CDR2 YYREEE (reference sequence). The CDR3 sequence: CASSPAAGSSSGNTIYF. CDR3 DNA: TGTGCCAGCAGCCCGGCGGCCGGGAGCAGCTCTGGAAACACCATATATTTT.

The chain recombines TRBV28 with TRBJ2-7; 10 positions agree with TRBD2. CDR1 and CDR2 from the germline V gene are MDHEN and SYDVKM. The CDR3 is 15 residues long. After removal of 7 bases from V and 4 bases from J, the junction contained 10 bases not matched to a gene. CDR3 DNA: TGTGCCAGCAAAATACCCGGGACTAGCGAGTACGAGCAGTACTTC. It encodes CASKIPGTSEYEQYF.

The chain combines TRBV18 with TRBJ2-3; the D gene is possibly TRBD1 (6 bases). CDR3 size: 16 residues. Germline CDR1 and CDR2: KGHSH and LQKENI. V shed 2 bases and J shed 1 base, with 13 bases lying between them. The CDR3 region is CASSPRAGAGTDTQYF. The CDR3 DNA follows: TGTGCCAGCTCACCAAGAGCAGGGGCTGGCACAGATACGCAGTATTTT.

The rearrangement uses TRBV11-1 and TRBJ2-1, with 9 bases identical to TRBD2. With V trimmed by 3 bases and J by 7 bases, 10 bases remained unmatched. Germline-derived CDR1 and CDR2 are SGHAT and FQDESV (reference sequence). The CDR3 contains 16 residues. The chain's CDR3 is CASSFFAGGPGNEQFF. CDR3 in DNA: TGTGCCAGCAGCTTCTTTGCGGGAGGGCCTGGAAATGAGCAGTTCTTC. Complete variable domain (other parts from reference TRBV11-1 and TRBJ2-1): EAEVAQSPRYKITEKSQAVAFWCDPISGHATLYWYRQILGQGPELLVQFQDESVVDDSQLPKDRFSAERLKGVDSTLKIQPAELGDSAMYLCASSFFAGGPGNEQFFGPGTRLTVL.

The CDR3 here is CASSRPRYQSSGNTIYF. The CDR3 coding sequence is TGTGCCAGCAGCCGCCCCAGGTACCAGAGCTCTGGAAACACCATATATTTT. V gene TRBV4-2 combines with J gene TRBJ1-3; D is uncertain. The CDR3 contains 17 residues. The V gene lost 4 bases and the J gene lost 0 bases, with 16 bases spanning the gap. From germline, CDR1 is LGHNA and CDR2 YNFKEQ.

Only one count was recorded for this clone. V and J are TRBV30 and TRBJ2-7, with 7 bases fitting TRBD2. CDR3 size: 12 residues. CDR1 is GTSNPN, CDR2 SVGIG, per germline (reference sequence). V lost 7 bases and J lost 2; bases outside the gene matches: 5. CDR3 sequence: CASAGSPYEQYF. The CDR3 nucleotides read TGTGCCTCAGCGGGATCTCCCTACGAGCAGTACTTC.

As for this clone: This sequence is one base from a far larger clone and is likely a read error. Other DNA sequences of this sample code for an identical CDR3. The chain couples TRBV30 to TRBJ1-2; 7 positions agree with TRBD1. V lost 0 bases, J lost 3 bases, and 10 bases stayed unmatched. In germline, CDR1 is GTSNPN, CDR2 SVGIG (reference sequence). The CDR3 is 16 residues long. This CDR3 is CAWSVSPQGTHYGYTF. CDR3 nucleotide sequence: TGTGCCTGGAGTGTCAGCCCACAGGGGACTCACTATGGCTACACCTTC.

This clone has a single count. The genes are TRBV7-9 and TRBJ2-3; possibly TRBD2 for D (6 bases). The germline V gene encodes CDR1 SEHNR and CDR2 FQNEAQ (reference sequence). Deletions cut 5 bases from V and 8 bases from J, with 17 bases between. The length of the CDR3 is 14 residues. The chain's CDR3 is CASSLEAGRGTQYF. DNA of the CDR3: TGTGCCAGCAGCCTAGAGGCGGGACGGGGTACGCAGTATTTT.

The chain recombines TRBV28 with TRBJ2-1, with TRBD2 identical over 9 bases. The CDR3 extends over 15 amino acids. The V segment lost 5 bases and the J segment 9 bases; nucleotides outside the gene matches: 11. CDR1 is MDHEN, CDR2 SYDVKM, per germline. CDR3 residues: CASSPPSGAFSEQFF. The CDR3 DNA reads TGTGCCAGCAGTCCCCCTAGCGGGGCGTTCAGTGAGCAGTTCTTC.

The chain is built from TRBV11-2 and TRBJ2-1, with no clear D. The CDR3 length is 14 residues. V was pared by 0 bases and J by 8 bases, with 11 bases between. CDR1 is SGHAT and CDR2 is FQNNGV in the germline V gene. The CDR3 reads CASSLELGVDEQFF. CDR3 in DNA: TGTGCCAGCAGCTTAGAACTTGGGGTAGATGAGCAGTTCTTC.

On this clone: Other nucleotide sequences in the sample specify the same CDR3. The J gene is TRBJ2-1, the V gene TRBV29-1; 9 bases are a match to TRBD2. V shed 6 bases and J 1 base; nucleotides not matched to a gene: 4. From germline, CDR1 is SQVTM and CDR2 ANQGSEA. This CDR3 is 14 amino acids long. The CDR3 reads CSVQAGGSYNEQFF. The CDR3 DNA reads TGCAGCGTCCAAGCGGGAGGTTCCTACAATGAGCAGTTCTTC.

The chain combines TRBV27 with TRBJ2-7; no reliable D call. Germline loops: CDR1 MNHEY, CDR2 SMNVEV (reference sequence). The germline V and J ends were trimmed by 0 bases and 2 bases, with 8 bases remaining between them. CDR3 length: 14 amino acids. This CDR3 is CASSLSWGTYEQYF. The DNA for the CDR3 is TGTGCCAGCAGTTTATCGTGGGGAACCTACGAGCAGTACTTC.

The chain has TRBV11-3 and TRBJ2-1; 9 positions match TRBD2. Germline trimming cut 0 bases from V and 3 bases from J; bases unmatched to any gene: 3. This CDR3 has 16 amino acids. Germline loops: CDR1 SGHNT, CDR2 YENEEA. The CDR3 bases are TGTGCCAGCAGCTTAGATAGCGGGAGATTCTACAATGAGCAGTTCTTC. Translating gives CASSLDSGRFYNEQFF.

The V gene is TRBV28, the J gene TRBJ2-4; TRBD1 might be the D (5 bases). The germline gives CDR1 MDHEN, CDR2 SYDVKM. CDR3 length: 14 residues. Trimming took off 3 bases at V and 6 bases at J, with 12 bases between the two ends. The CDR3 DNA follows: TGTGCCAGCAGTTTTCGGCGAACAGGAAACATTCAGTACTTC. It yields the protein CASSFRRTGNIQYF.

This chain links TRBV19 with TRBJ2-1, with no clear D. Germline CDR1 reads LNHDA; CDR2 reads SQIVND (reference sequence). Deletions cut 4 bases from V and 6 bases from J, with 13 bases between. CDR3 size: 14 residues. For the CDR3, the DNA is TGTGCCAGTAGTAAACCTGGACCGGGCAATGAGCAGTTCTTC. It encodes CASSKPGPGNEQFF. Full variable domain (rest looked up from reference TRBV19 and TRBJ2-1): DGGITQSPKYLFRKEGQNVTLSCEQNLNHDAMYWYRQDPGQGLRLIYYSQIVNDFQKGDIAEGYSVSREKKESFPLTVTSAQKNPTAFYLCASSKPGPGNEQFFGPGTRLTVL.

The rearrangement joins TRBV7-9 to TRBJ1-2; 11 nucleotides align to TRBD1. V lost 1 base and J lost 11; bases outside the gene matches: 6. The CDR3 has 14 residues. Germline V gene sequence: CDR1 SEHNR, CDR2 FQNEAQ (reference sequence). CDR3 DNA sequence: TGTGCCAGCAGCTTAGAGGGACAGGGGGACCGTTACACCTTC. Its protein is CASSLEGQGDRYTF.

A remark on this clone: One junction end disagrees with the germline gene, perhaps due to a read error. The chain has TRBV2 and TRBJ2-7; TRBD1 agrees at 10 bases. The CDR3 is 12 residues long. Germline V gene lookup returns CDR1 SNHLY and CDR2 FYNNEI. The chain's CDR3 is CASDRGREGNIF. Written as DNA, the CDR3 is TGTGCCAGCGACAGGGGGCGCGAAGGGAATATTTTC.

The J gene is TRBJ2-5, the V gene TRBV18; D might be TRBD1 (6 bases). CDR3 length: 15 amino acids. The V and J ends lost 3 bases and 5 bases respectively, with 16 bases between them. The germline V gene encodes CDR1 KGHSH and CDR2 LQKENI. In DNA, the CDR3 is TGTGCCAGCTCACCGGGAACAGGGTTCGAGGAGACCCAGTACTTC. Translated, it gives CASSPGTGFEETQYF.